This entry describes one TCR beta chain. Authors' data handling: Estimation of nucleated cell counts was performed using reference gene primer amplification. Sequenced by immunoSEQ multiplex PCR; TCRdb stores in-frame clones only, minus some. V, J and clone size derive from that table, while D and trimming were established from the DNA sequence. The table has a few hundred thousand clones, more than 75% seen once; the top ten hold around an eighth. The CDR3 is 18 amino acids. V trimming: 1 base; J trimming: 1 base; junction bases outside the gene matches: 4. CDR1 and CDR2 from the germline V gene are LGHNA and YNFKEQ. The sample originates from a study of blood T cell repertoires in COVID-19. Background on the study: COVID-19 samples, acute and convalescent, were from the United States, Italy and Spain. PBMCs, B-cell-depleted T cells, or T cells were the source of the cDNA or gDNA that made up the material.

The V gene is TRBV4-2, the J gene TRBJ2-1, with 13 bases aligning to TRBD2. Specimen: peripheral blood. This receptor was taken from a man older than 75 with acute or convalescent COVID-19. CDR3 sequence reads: CASSQGLAGGLSYNEQFF. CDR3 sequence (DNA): TGTGCCAGCAGCCAAGGACTAGCGGGAGGATTGTCCTACAATGAGCAGTTCTTC.